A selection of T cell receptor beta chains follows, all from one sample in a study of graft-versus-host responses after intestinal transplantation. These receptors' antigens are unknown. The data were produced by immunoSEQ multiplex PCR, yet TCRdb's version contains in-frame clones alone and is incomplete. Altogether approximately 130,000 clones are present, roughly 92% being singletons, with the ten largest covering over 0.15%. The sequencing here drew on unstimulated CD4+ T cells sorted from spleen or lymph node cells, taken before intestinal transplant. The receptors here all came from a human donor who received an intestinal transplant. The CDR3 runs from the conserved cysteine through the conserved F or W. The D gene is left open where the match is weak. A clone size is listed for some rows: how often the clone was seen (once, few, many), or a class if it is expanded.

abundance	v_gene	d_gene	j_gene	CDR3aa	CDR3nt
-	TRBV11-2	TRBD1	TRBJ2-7	CASSPTGALPYEQYF	TGTGCCAGCAGTCCTACAGGGGCTTTACCCTACGAGCAGTACTTC
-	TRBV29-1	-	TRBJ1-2	CSVRAGMDGYTF	TGCAGCGTTAGGGCAGGGATGGATGGCTACACCTTC
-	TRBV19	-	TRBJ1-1	CASSIQNLNTEAFF	TGTGCCAGTAGTATCCAGAACCTGAACACTGAAGCTTTCTTT
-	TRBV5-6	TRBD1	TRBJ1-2	CASSLSMGQYGYTF	TGTGCCAGCAGCTTGTCCATGGGACAGTATGGCTACACCTTC
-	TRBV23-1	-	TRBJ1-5	CASSHPRRGYYHQPQHF	TGCGCCAGCAGTCACCCACGACGGGGATACTATCATCAGCCCCAGCATTTT
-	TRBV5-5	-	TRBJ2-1	CASSFSVSSYNEQFF	TGTGCCAGCAGCTTTTCCGTCAGCTCCTACAATGAGCAGTTCTTC
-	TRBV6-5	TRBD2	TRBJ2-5	CASSYSGLALETQYF	TGTGCCAGCAGTTACTCCGGACTAGCTTTGGAGACCCAGTACTTC
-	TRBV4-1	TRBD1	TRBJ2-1	CASSPDRAPYNEQFF	TGCGCCAGCAGCCCCGACAGGGCCCCCTACAATGAGCAGTTCTTC
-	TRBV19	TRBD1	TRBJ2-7	CASSIVAGTGYEQYF	TGTGCCAGTAGTATAGTCGCCGGGACAGGGTACGAGCAGTACTTC
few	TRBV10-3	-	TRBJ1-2	CAISSDTNGYTF	TGTGCCATCAGTTCCGACACCAATGGCTACACCTTC
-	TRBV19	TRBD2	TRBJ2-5	CASSVAGQETQYF	TGTGCCAGTAGTGTAGCGGGCCAAGAGACCCAGTACTTC
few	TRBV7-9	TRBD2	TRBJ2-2	CASSRLGLARTGELFF	TGTGCCAGCAGCAGACTGGGACTAGCTAGGACCGGGGAGCTGTTTTTT
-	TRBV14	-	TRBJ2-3	CASSYTGADTQYF	TGTGCCAGCAGCTATACGGGGGCAGATACGCAGTATTTT
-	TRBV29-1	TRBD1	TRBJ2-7	CSVAYRGSDEQYF	TGCAGCGTTGCCTACAGGGGGAGCGACGAGCAGTACTTC
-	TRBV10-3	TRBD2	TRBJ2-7	CAIRTSGEWDEQYF	TGTGCCATCAGGACTAGCGGGGAGTGGGACGAGCAGTACTTC
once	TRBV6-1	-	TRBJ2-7	CASSLDSEQYF	TGTGCCAGCAGTCTCGACTCAGAGCAGTACTTC
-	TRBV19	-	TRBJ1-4	CASSSSGNEKLFF	TGTGCCAGTAGTAGCTCGGGTAATGAAAAACTGTTTTTT
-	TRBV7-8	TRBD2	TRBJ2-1	CASSGSSGSYNEQFF	TGTGCCAGCAGCGGCAGTAGCGGGTCCTACAATGAGCAGTTCTTC
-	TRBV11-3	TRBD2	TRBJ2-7	CASSSLAGDSYEQYF	TGTGCCAGCAGCTCACTAGCGGGGGACTCCTACGAGCAGTACTTC
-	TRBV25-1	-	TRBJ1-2	CASSARVDYGYTF	TGTGCCAGCAGTGCTAGGGTTGACTATGGCTACACCTTC
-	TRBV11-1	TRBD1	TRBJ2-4	CASSPHAGTGENIQYF	TGTGCCAGCAGCCCACACGCCGGGACAGGGGAGAACATTCAGTACTTC
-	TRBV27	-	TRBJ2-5	CASSPSGLQETQYF	TGTGCCAGCAGTCCATCAGGTTTACAAGAGACCCAGTACTTC
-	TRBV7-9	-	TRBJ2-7	CASSLQGFTYEQYF	TGTGCCAGCAGCTTACAAGGGTTCACCTACGAGCAGTACTTC
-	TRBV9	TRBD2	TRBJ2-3	CASSFGLASDTQYF	TGTGCCAGCAGCTTCGGACTAGCGTCAGATACGCAGTATTTT
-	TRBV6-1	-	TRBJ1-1	CASSETPMNTEAFF	TGTGCCAGCAGTGAAACCCCCATGAACACTGAAGCTTTCTTT
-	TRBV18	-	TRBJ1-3	CASSRRDQPSGNTIYF	TGTGCCAGCTCACGCCGGGACCAACCCTCTGGAAACACCATATATTTT
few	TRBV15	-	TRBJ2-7	CATSNVAGEQYF	TGTGCCACCAGCAACGTGGCAGGAGAGCAGTACTTC
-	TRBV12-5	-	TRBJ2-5	CASGSPPETQYF	TGTGCTAGTGGTTCCCCCCCGGAGACCCAGTACTTC
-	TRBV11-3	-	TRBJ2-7	CASSLGGGGKQYF	TGTGCCAGCAGCTTAGGAGGCGGAGGGAAGCAGTACTTC
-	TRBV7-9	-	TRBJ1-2	CASSLGGASGYTF	TGTGCCAGCAGCTTAGGAGGGGCAAGTGGCTACACCTTC
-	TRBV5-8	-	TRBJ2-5	CASRDRAGAPETQYF	TGTGCCAGCAGGGACCGGGCGGGGGCTCCGGAGACCCAGTACTTC
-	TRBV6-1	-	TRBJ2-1	CASSFTGTQIDEQFF	TGTGCCAGCAGTTTTACCGGGACACAAATCGATGAGCAGTTCTTC
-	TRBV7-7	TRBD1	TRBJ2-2	CASSPRQGFTGELFF	TGTGCCAGCAGCCCTCGACAGGGGTTCACCGGGGAGCTGTTTTTT
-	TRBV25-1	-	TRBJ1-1	CASTGTGMAEAFF	TGTGCCAGCACGGGTACAGGGATGGCTGAAGCTTTCTTT
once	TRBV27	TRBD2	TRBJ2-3	CAPPSGGTSSTDTQYF	TGTGCCCCCCCTAGCGGGGGGACTTCTAGCACAGATACGCAGTATTTT
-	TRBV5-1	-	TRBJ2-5	CASNPDIQETQYF	TGCGCCAGCAACCCCGACATCCAAGAGACCCAGTACTTC
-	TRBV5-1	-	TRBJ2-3	CASSSTLTVVGTDTQYF	TGCGCCAGCAGCTCCACCTTGACGGTGGTGGGTACAGATACGCAGTATTTT
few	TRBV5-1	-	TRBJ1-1	CASSLGKNTEAFF	TGCGCCAGCAGCTTGGGTAAGAACACTGAAGCTTTCTTT
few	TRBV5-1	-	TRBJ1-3	CASTDVGNTIYF	TGCGCCAGCACAGACGTTGGAAACACCATATATTTT
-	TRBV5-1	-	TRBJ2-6	CASRGARDGANVLTF	TGCGCCAGCAGAGGGGCTCGGGATGGGGCCAACGTCCTGACTTTC
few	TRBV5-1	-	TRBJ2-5	CASSSGIRETQYF	TGCGCCAGCAGTTCGGGTATTAGGGAGACCCAGTACTTC
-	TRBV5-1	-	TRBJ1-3	CASSPEGGTIYF	TGCGCCAGCAGCCCGGAGGGGGGCACCATATATTTT